Listed below are T cell receptor beta chains from one sample, sequenced in a study of shared clonotypes between healthy human individuals. The data were produced by immunoSEQ multiplex PCR, yet TCRdb's version contains in-frame clones alone and is incomplete. The sample has about 2.5 million clones; just under 95% are singletons. Sequenced: naive CD4+ T cells from PBMCs. Source of these receptors: a man aged 18-30 years in good health. Some clones in this sample may be carry-over from other donors' samples. The CDR3 runs from the conserved cysteine through the conserved F or W. The order of the fields is V gene, J gene, D gene, clone size, CDR3 protein, CDR3 DNA. D genes are given only for firm matches. Clone size is shown for a subset of rows, as once, few, many or a class of expanded clone.

>TRBV5-1|TRBJ1-3|-|once
CASSLEGQSIINSGNTIYF
TGCGCCAGCAGCTTGGAAGGACAGTCTATCATAAACTCTGGAAACACCATATATTTT
>TRBV5-1|TRBJ2-4|-|-
CASSLGQKVNIQYF
TGCGCCAGCAGCTTGGGACAGAAAGTAAACATTCAGTACTTC
>TRBV29-1|TRBJ2-3|-|-
CSVGWQESDTQYF
TGCAGCGTTGGCTGGCAGGAATCAGATACGCAGTATTTT
>TRBV7-9|TRBJ1-1|-|few
CASSFRTTQRTEAFF
TGTGCCAGCAGCTTCAGAACGACACAGCGAACTGAAGCTTTCTTT
>TRBV18|TRBJ2-5|-|-
CASSLRLEQETQYF
TGTGCCAGCTCACTCCGACTGGAGCAAGAGACCCAGTACTTC
>TRBV2|TRBJ2-5|-|-
CASSAGTGRQETQYF
TGTGCCAGCAGTGCCGGGACTGGGCGGCAAGAGACCCAGTACTTC
>TRBV6-6|TRBJ1-1|-|-
CASSPRQPLNTEAFF
TGTGCCAGCAGCCCTAGACAGCCTCTGAACACTGAAGCTTTCTTT
>TRBV7-3|TRBJ2-3|TRBD2|-
CASSPASGSDTQYF
TGTGCCAGCAGCCCGGCTAGCGGGAGCGATACGCAGTATTTT
>TRBV5-1|TRBJ2-1|TRBD1|few
CASSLDRGSSYNEQFF
TGCGCCAGCAGCTTGGACAGGGGCAGCTCCTACAATGAGCAGTTCTTC
>TRBV15|TRBJ1-2|-|-
CATSRVLIGVEGYTF
TGTGCCACCAGCAGAGTTCTGATCGGGGTGGAGGGCTACACCTTC
>TRBV28|TRBJ2-3|TRBD2|-
CATRLAGGPTDTQYF
TGTGCCACCAGACTAGCGGGAGGGCCAACAGATACGCAGTATTTT
>TRBV7-9|TRBJ1-2|-|-
CASSSPDGYTF
TGTGCCAGCAGCTCACCGGATGGCTACACCTTC
>TRBV19|TRBJ1-2|-|-
CASTTGYYGYTF
TGTGCCAGTACCACAGGGTACTATGGCTACACCTTC
>TRBV25-1|TRBJ2-1|-|-
CASSSPDADEQFF
TGTGCCAGCAGCAGCCCAGATGCCGATGAGCAGTTCTTC
>TRBV11-2|TRBJ2-1|TRBD1|-
CASSLWDSGYNEQFF
TGTGCCAGCAGCTTATGGGACAGCGGCTACAATGAGCAGTTCTTC
>TRBV29-1|TRBJ2-3|-|-
CSYSHGDTQYF
TGCAGCTACTCCCACGGGGATACGCAGTATTTT
>TRBV9|TRBJ2-6|-|-
CASSPPRRAGANVLTF
TGTGCCAGCAGCCCCCCAAGGCGGGCTGGGGCCAACGTCCTGACTTTC
>TRBV6-5|TRBJ2-1|-|-
CASTSPSSYNEQFF
TGTGCCAGCACCTCCCCAAGCTCCTACAATGAGCAGTTCTTC
>TRBV10-2|TRBJ1-4|-|-
CASSGRGGEKLFF
TGCGCCAGCAGTGGTCGGGGTGGAGAAAAACTGTTTTTT
>TRBV21-1|TRBJ2-3|-|-
CASSKEKLAGTLADTQYF
TGTGCCAGCAGCAAAGAAAAACTAGCGGGGACGTTGGCGGATACGCAGTATTTT
>TRBV4-1|TRBJ2-7|TRBD2|-
CASSQGAGGPVYEQYF
TGCGCCAGCAGCCAAGGTGCGGGAGGGCCCGTGTACGAGCAGTACTTC
>TRBV9|TRBJ1-1|-|few
CASSVDRNTEAFF
TGTGCCAGCAGCGTAGATAGGAACACTGAAGCTTTCTTT
>TRBV5-1|TRBJ2-2|-|-
CASSLGDRRTGELFF
TGCGCCAGCAGCTTGGGGGACCGGAGGACCGGGGAGCTGTTTTTT
>TRBV30|TRBJ2-1|-|-
CAWRGGIPSLDEQFF
TGTGCCTGGAGAGGGGGGATACCCTCCTTGGATGAGCAGTTCTTC
>TRBV10-1|TRBJ1-1|-|few
CASMRQLNTEAFF
TGCGCCAGCATGAGACAACTGAACACTGAAGCTTTCTTT
>TRBV9|TRBJ2-1|-|-
CASSVVGGGNEQFF
TGTGCCAGCAGCGTAGTGGGAGGGGGCAATGAGCAGTTCTTC
>TRBV10-1|TRBJ2-2|TRBD1|-
CASSDTGTGTGELFF
TGCGCCAGCAGCGACACCGGGACAGGGACCGGGGAGCTGTTTTTT
>TRBV28|TRBJ2-7|-|-
CASSVGAGQAYEQYF
TGTGCCAGCAGTGTCGGGGCAGGCCAAGCCTACGAGCAGTACTTC
>TRBV7-9|TRBJ2-5|-|-
CASSPPVGAERYQETQYF
TGTGCCAGCAGCCCCCCGGTCGGGGCGGAGCGTTACCAAGAGACCCAGTACTTC
>TRBV7-3|TRBJ2-1|TRBD2|-
CASSSPSGTSGGEQFF
TGTGCCAGCAGCTCCCCTTCTGGGACTAGCGGGGGGGAGCAGTTCTTC
>TRBV5-1|TRBJ1-1|-|-
CASRLSGTEAFF
TGCGCCAGCCGGTTATCGGGCACTGAAGCTTTCTTT
>TRBV7-8|TRBJ2-7|TRBD1|-
CASSLGWTGTYEQYF
TGTGCCAGCAGCTTAGGTTGGACAGGGACTTACGAGCAGTACTTC
>TRBV18|TRBJ1-4|TRBD1|-
CASSQLTGGVEKLFF
TGTGCCAGCTCACAACTCACAGGGGGCGTCGAAAAACTGTTTTTT
>TRBV11-2|TRBJ1-1|-|few
CASSLAPGAGFPEAFF
TGTGCCAGCAGCTTAGCGCCGGGAGCAGGGTTCCCTGAAGCTTTCTTT
>TRBV7-9|TRBJ1-2|-|-
CASSRMYGYTF
TGTGCCAGCAGCCGGATGTATGGCTACACCTTC
>TRBV4-1|TRBJ2-3|-|-
CASSPMGLDTQYF
TGCGCCAGCAGTCCCATGGGGCTAGATACGCAGTATTTT
>TRBV7-2|TRBJ2-7|-|-
CASSSGRGYEQYF
TGTGCCAGCAGCAGCGGCAGGGGCTACGAGCAGTACTTC
>TRBV11-3|TRBJ2-3|TRBD2|-
CASSLEAGGLDTQYF
TGTGCCAGCAGCTTAGAGGCGGGAGGATTAGATACGCAGTATTTT
>TRBV5-1|TRBJ2-7|-|-
CASSPLLVGYLGGGPYEQYF
TGCGCCAGCAGTCCCCTCCTGGTGGGCTACCTCGGGGGTGGGCCCTACGAGCAGTACTTC
>TRBV18|TRBJ2-7|TRBD2|-
CASSLYLGTSPHEQYF
TGTGCCAGCTCACTCTACCTTGGGACTAGCCCCCACGAGCAGTACTTC
>TRBV5-1|TRBJ1-1|-|-
CASSLNSHWGTEAFF
TGCGCCAGCAGCTTGAATAGCCATTGGGGAACTGAAGCTTTCTTT
>TRBV2|TRBJ1-2|TRBD1|-
CASSEEVKGAPTF
TGTGCCAGCAGTGAAGAGGTAAAGGGGGCGCCCACCTTC
>TRBV4-1|TRBJ1-6|-|-
CASSQADVIYSPLHF
TGCGCCAGCAGCCAAGCTGACGTGATATATTCACCCCTCCACTTT
>TRBV6-6|TRBJ2-1|TRBD2|-
CASSYSSAGGEQFF
TGTGCCAGCAGTTACTCAAGTGCGGGGGGTGAGCAGTTCTTC
>TRBV14|TRBJ2-7|-|-
CASSQVSLGRAYEQYF
TGTGCCAGCAGCCAAGTATCTTTGGGACGCGCCTACGAGCAGTACTTC
>TRBV5-1|TRBJ2-3|TRBD2|-
CASSSGLAGGGTDTQYF
TGCGCCAGCAGCTCGGGACTAGCGGGAGGAGGCACAGATACGCAGTATTTT
>TRBV7-2|TRBJ1-5|-|-
CASSPRDQPQHF
TGTGCCAGCAGCCCGCGGGATCAGCCCCAGCATTTT
>TRBV28|TRBJ1-5|-|-
CASSLRGSPNQPQHF
TGTGCCAGCAGTTTAAGGGGCAGTCCCAATCAGCCCCAGCATTTT
>TRBV7-3|TRBJ2-1|TRBD2|once
CASSLTSRLAGGNEQFF
TGTGCCAGCAGCTTAACTTCTAGGCTAGCGGGAGGTAATGAGCAGTTCTTC
>TRBV5-1|TRBJ2-1|-|-
CASSLGLGAHEQFF
TGCGCCAGCAGCTTGGGACTAGGGGCGCATGAGCAGTTCTTC
>TRBV7-3|TRBJ2-1|-|-
CASSPGANNEQFF
TGTGCCAGCAGCCCGGGGGCCAACAATGAGCAGTTCTTC
>TRBV11-2|TRBJ1-2|-|-
CASSLAPTGGGYTF
TGTGCCAGCAGCTTAGCTCCGACCGGGGGGGGCTACACCTTC
>TRBV9|TRBJ2-3|TRBD2|-
CASSVASGSGTDTQYF
TGTGCCAGCAGCGTGGCTAGCGGGAGTGGGACAGATACGCAGTATTTT